The 27 T cell receptor beta chains below all came from one sample that was sequenced in a study of blood T cells in healthy people across ages. PCR was performed a second time for roughly 7 to 12 cycles using a sample-barcoded 5' primer and a J-beta primer mix. TCRdb redid the calling of the 5' RACE reads with MiXCR, one entry per CDR3 protein. The data show roughly 720,000 distinct CDR3 sequences, with roughly 50% seen just once and roughly two fifths held by the top ten. Sequencing was done on a sample of blood. These receptors were obtained from a man aged 80 or over in good health.

The chain has TRBV20-1 and TRBJ2-7; a weak D match, TRBD2 (7 bases). Trimming cost V 2 bases and J 7 bases, with 21 bases left between them. The CDR3 covers 15 residues. Germline CDR1 reads DFQATT; CDR2 reads SNEGSKA (reference sequence). CDR3 region: CSARSSRGGLPEQYF. The CDR3 DNA follows: TGCAGTGCTAGAAGCAGTAGGGGGGGGCTCCCAGAGCAGTACTTC.

This rearrangement joins TRBV20-1 to TRBJ2-3, with D perhaps matching TRBD1 or TRBD2 (5 bases each). The germline V gene has CDR1 DFQATT and CDR2 SNEGSKA (reference sequence). The CDR3 spans 13 residues. V lost 0 bases, J lost 14 bases, and 18 bases lay in between. CDR3 nucleotide sequence: TGCAGTGCTAGAGACAGGGTAGGGAGATACGCGTATTTT. This gives the protein CSARDRVGRYAYF.

The rearrangement joins TRBV29-1 to TRBJ2-4; 8 bases fit TRBD2. The J call may be in error: the DNA end matches TRBJ2-5 better. This CDR3 comprises 13 residues. The germline V gene encodes CDR1 SQVTM and CDR2 ANQGSEA. The CDR3 protein is CSVAGGLQETQYF. The CDR3 DNA is TGCAGCGTTGCGGGAGGGCTACAAGAGACCCAGTACTTC.

The genes are TRBV27 and TRBJ1-6; D unclear. This CDR3 has 11 amino acids. V was cut by 6 bases and J by 6 bases, with 3 bases left in between. Germline CDR1 reads MNHEY; CDR2 reads SMNVEV (reference sequence). This CDR3 reads CASRGNSPLHF. CDR3 DNA: TGTGCCAGCAGGGGTAATTCACCCCTCCACTTT.

CDR3 coding DNA: TGCAGCGTGGGGGACAATACCTACGAGCAGTACTTC. Protein sequence: CSVGDNTYEQYF. The V call is TRBV29-1, the J call TRBJ2-5, with D maybe TRBD1 (6 bases). The J call may be in error: the DNA end matches TRBJ2-7 better. Germline lookup yields CDR1 SQVTM and CDR2 ANQGSEA. The CDR3 has 12 amino acids.

The chain uses TRBV10-3 and TRBJ1-1; D is possibly TRBD1 (5 bases). CDR1 is ENHRY and CDR2 is SYGVKD in the germline V gene. Trimming took off 3 bases at V and 0 bases at J, with 14 bases between the two ends. The CDR3 contains 16 residues. DNA for the CDR3: TGTGCCATCAGTGATGGGCCCGGAGGGGTGAACACTGAAGCTTTCTTT. Translation gives CAISDGPGGVNTEAFF.

V usage is TRBV11-2 and J usage is TRBJ1-2; D uncertain. From germline, CDR1 is SGHAT and CDR2 FQNNGV. Trimming removed 2 bases from V and 4 bases from J, with 14 bases in between. This CDR3 comprises 15 residues. The CDR3 reads CASSLSDVGSYGYTF. The CDR3 DNA reads as TGTGCCAGCAGCTTAAGCGATGTGGGTAGCTATGGCTACACCTTC.

The rearrangement uses TRBV29-1 and TRBJ2-7, with a tentative D call TRBD2 (5 bases). Germline V lookup: CDR1 SQVTM, CDR2 ANQGSEA. This CDR3 is 11 amino acids long. The V and J ends lost 5 bases and 3 bases respectively, with 8 bases between them. The CDR3: CSVWTYYEQYF. The CDR3 bases are TGCAGCGTTTGGACTTACTACGAGCAGTACTTC.

The chain employs TRBV7-9 and TRBJ2-1; TRBD2 matches 9 bases. The V gene end was trimmed by 4 bases and the J gene end by 10 bases; junction bases not matched to a gene: 14. The germline V gene encodes CDR1 SEHNR and CDR2 FQNEAQ (reference sequence). The CDR3 is 16 residues long. CDR3 in DNA: TGTGCCAGCAGCTCACAAGCGGGAGGTCACCCCTTGGAGCAGTTCTTC. This sequence encodes CASSSQAGGHPLEQFF.

This chain connects TRBV29-1 to TRBJ2-7; weak D call: TRBD2 (6 bases). The CDR3 sequence is 14 residues long. V lost 1 base, J lost 4 bases, and 14 bases lay in between. The germline V gene encodes CDR1 SQVTM and CDR2 ANQGSEA. CDR3 amino acids: CSVEGGDFPYEQYF. In DNA form, the CDR3 reads TGCAGCGTTGAAGGGGGGGACTTCCCTTACGAGCAGTACTTC.

This chain uses TRBV2 with TRBJ2-7; 7 bases are shared with TRBD1. V shed 5 bases and J 6 bases; nucleotides not matched to a gene: 13. Germline V gives CDR1 SNHLY, CDR2 FYNNEI. CDR3 length: 15 amino acids. The CDR3 DNA is TGTGCCAGCAGTCCTACGACAGGGTTTACCGCCGAGCAGTACTTC. It encodes CASSPTTGFTAEQYF.

J is TRBJ1-2 and V is TRBV7-9; no firm D call. There are 15 residues in the CDR3. The V gene lost 4 bases and the J gene lost 5 bases, with 17 bases spanning the gap. Germline V gives CDR1 SEHNR, CDR2 FQNEAQ (reference sequence). In DNA, the CDR3 is TGTGCCAGCAGCTCCCCCAGCCTGGGCGGTTATGGCTACACCTTC. Its protein product is CASSSPSLGGYGYTF.

This clonotype was detected a few times. The chain has TRBV27 and TRBJ2-5, with TRBD1 identical over 9 bases. The CDR3 sequence is 15 residues long. Germline V gene sequence: CDR1 MNHEY, CDR2 SMNVEV (reference sequence). V dropped 3 bases and J dropped 2; count of bases not matched to a gene: 4. CDR3 coding DNA: TGTGCCAGCAGTTTCGGGACAGGGAAACAAGAGACCCAGTACTTC. Translating it yields CASSFGTGKQETQYF.

This clonotype has a handful of counts. The chain recombines TRBV20-1 with TRBJ1-1; D is unclear. V gave up 4 bases and J gave up 0 bases, with 6 bases separating them. The CDR3 covers 12 residues. Germline assignment: CDR1 DFQATT and CDR2 SNEGSKA (reference sequence). In nucleotides, the CDR3 is TGCAGTGCTAACTCTCTGAACACTGAAGCTTTCTTT. It translates to CSANSLNTEAFF.

This chain links TRBV6-5 with TRBJ2-7, with 8 bases fitting TRBD1. With V trimmed by 5 bases and J by 6 bases, 12 bases remained unmatched. The CDR3 consists of 15 residues. Germline CDR1 reads MNHEY; CDR2 reads SVGAGI. The CDR3 sequence: CASSPRAGGHSEQYF. The CDR3 nucleotides read TGTGCCAGCAGTCCCAGGGCAGGGGGCCATAGCGAGCAGTACTTC.

The sample holds a few counts of this clonotype. The chain links TRBV20-1 to TRBJ2-7; D is possibly TRBD2 (5 bases). The germline V gene encodes CDR1 DFQATT and CDR2 SNEGSKA (reference sequence). The ends were cut back, 3 bases at V and 0 bases at J, with 9 bases in the middle. The CDR3 is 13 residues long. The CDR3 region has the DNA TGCAGTGCTAGCGGGATGGACTCCTACGAGCAGTACTTC. This translates into CSASGMDSYEQYF.

The chain links TRBV5-1 to TRBJ2-1; possible D gene TRBD2, 6 bases. Germline values: CDR1 SGHRS, CDR2 YFSETQ. V was cut by 4 bases and J by 0 bases, with 17 bases left in between. The CDR3 has 17 residues. The CDR3 region is CASSRGGGITSYNEQFF. CDR3 coding DNA: TGCGCCAGCAGCCGAGGTGGGGGGATTACCTCCTACAATGAGCAGTTCTTC.

This sequence joins TRBV28 and TRBJ2-7; D may be TRBD2 (6 bases). The length of the CDR3 is 14 residues. The ends were cut back, 5 bases at V and 6 bases at J, with 17 bases in the middle. Germline CDR1 is MDHEN and CDR2 is SYDVKM. The CDR3 is CASSRSGGAGEQYF. Here the CDR3 DNA reads TGTGCCAGCAGTCGATCCGGGGGAGCTGGCGAGCAGTACTTC.

The V gene is TRBV29-1, the J gene TRBJ2-1; 7 bases line up with TRBD2. Germline loops: CDR1 SQVTM, CDR2 ANQGSEA. CDR3 length equals 15 residues. Trimming took 0 bases from V and 9 from J; bases not matched to a gene: 11. Here the CDR3 DNA reads TGCAGCGTTGAAGATAGGGACTACCCCGACACTGAGCAGTTCTTC. Protein sequence: CSVEDRDYPDTEQFF.

This clonotype was observed a few times. The chain carries TRBV20-1 and TRBJ2-3; 7 bases are shared with TRBD2. V was pared by 2 bases and J by 1 base, with 3 bases of the junction left unmatched. The length of the CDR3 is 14 residues. Germline V gene data show CDR1 as DFQATT and CDR2 as SNEGSKA (reference sequence). The CDR3 loop reads CSARTAGGTDTQYF. The CDR3 coding sequence is TGCAGTGCTAGAACGGCGGGAGGCACAGATACGCAGTATTTT.

The chain joins TRBV19 to TRBJ1-4, with D hard to call. The CDR3 covers 16 residues. Germline V gene sequence: CDR1 LNHDA, CDR2 SQIVND (reference sequence). V dropped 7 bases and J dropped 0 bases, with 15 bases sitting between them. The CDR3 nucleotides read TGTGCCAGTACCCCGGACCACATTGCAACTAATGAAAAACTGTTTTTT. Protein: CASTPDHIATNEKLFF.

The genes are TRBV2 and TRBJ2-5; D not resolved. Germline V gene sequence: CDR1 SNHLY, CDR2 FYNNEI. This CDR3 region has 15 residues. Trimming shortened V by 6 bases and J by 5 bases, and 19 bases separated the two germline ends. The CDR3: CASRTDAPRSETQYF. The CDR3 DNA is TGTGCCAGCAGGACGGACGCCCCACGGAGTGAGACCCAGTACTTC.

This chain links TRBV28 with TRBJ1-2; 9 bases fit TRBD1. The CDR3 contains 17 residues. CDR1 is MDHEN and CDR2 is SYDVKM in the germline V gene. V gave up 6 bases and J gave up 2 bases; unmatched junction bases: 13. In DNA form, the CDR3 reads TGTGCCAGCAGGGGCACAGGGGGCCTCCCCCTCAACTATGGCTACACCTTC. This translates into CASRGTGGLPLNYGYTF.

The rearrangement links TRBV5-4 to TRBJ2-4; D may be TRBD2 (6 bases). V was shortened by 4 bases and J by 0 bases, with 11 bases between the two germline ends. Germline V lookup: CDR1 SGHNT, CDR2 YYREEE (reference sequence). The CDR3 contains 15 residues. CDR3 in amino acids: CASSTRAGAKNIQYF. CDR3 nucleotide sequence: TGTGCCAGCAGCACCCGAGCGGGAGCCAAAAACATTCAGTACTTC.

The CDR3: CASSYEGGPYRYAYF. CDR3 sequence (DNA): TGTGCCAGCAGCTACGAGGGAGGGCCCTACAGATACGCGTATTTT. This chain links TRBV7-9 with TRBJ2-3, with TRBD2 identical over 7 bases. With V trimmed by 4 bases and J by 14 bases, 18 bases remained unmatched. The length of the CDR3 is 15 residues. CDR1 and CDR2 from the germline V gene are SEHNR and FQNEAQ (reference sequence).

The chain recombines TRBV18 with TRBJ2-1; TRBD2 agrees at 8 bases. V dropped 5 bases and J dropped 8; count of bases not matched to a gene: 20. This CDR3 region has 18 residues. Germline loops: CDR1 KGHSH, CDR2 LQKENI. Written as DNA, the CDR3 is TGTGCCAGCTCAACCAAGGGTAATAGCGGGACAAGAAGAGATGAGCAGTTCTTC. Translation gives CASSTKGNSGTRRDEQFF.

V gene TRBV6-2 or TRBV6-3 combines with J gene TRBJ2-1; D gene unclear. Trimming removed 0 bases at V and 9 bases at J, with 9 bases between. CDR3 length equals 13 residues. The V gene's germline CDR1 is MNHEY and CDR2 SVGEGT. CDR3 protein: CASSYSALPEQFF. CDR3 nucleotides: TGTGCCAGCAGTTACTCGGCTCTCCCTGAGCAGTTCTTC.